This record concerns one T cell receptor beta chain sequence. Its antigen is unknown. Indicated treatment: roughly ten-day PBMC culture with coronavirus spike peptide pools or control peptides (ViraFEST assay). The V and J ends lost 9 bases and 1 base respectively, with 18 bases between them. Germline V gene sequence: CDR1 MNHNS, CDR2 SASEGT. The CDR3 runs 15 residues. This specimen belongs to a study of vaccination and CD4 T cells after COVID-19. About the study: The authors exposed cells to overlapping spike peptides derived from SARS-CoV-2, HCoV-NL63, HCoV-OC43 and HCoV-229E.

Cultured CD4+ T-cell DNA underwent Oncomine TCR Beta short-read sequencing. CD4+ T cells were cultured, and genomic DNA was extracted from them. MiXCR, applied by TCRdb to the PCR reads, yields one record per CDR3 protein. The sample consists of around 8,400 distinct CDR3 sequences, 61% of them appearing once. The chain is built from TRBV6-1 and TRBJ1-1, with unresolved D. This TCR was recovered from a human donor who had recovered from COVID-19. Sequences were obtained from CD4+ T cells from blood, cultured in vitro. This CDR3 reads CASTRQWQKNTEAFF. The CDR3 DNA sequence: TGTGCCAGTACACGTCAGTGGCAGAAGAACACTGAAGCTTTCTTT.